The next 21 T cell receptor beta chains were all read from a single sample in a study of low-dose radiotherapy and immunotherapy resistance in tumors. Gene-specific TRAV and TRBV primers were used for first-strand cDNA, covering alpha and beta chains. Amplification, which lasted around 22 PCR cycles, used a constant-region primer and V-primer adapter to amplify TCRs. Each CDR3 protein is one row after TCRdb ran MiXCR on the reads. The sample has roughly 100,000 distinct CDR3 sequences, roughly 20% seen once. As for time point: after trial treatment. The sample's treatment: LDRT plus nivolumab, ipilimumab, low-dose cyclophosphamide and aspirin (RACIN trial). The sequencing here drew on PBMCs, taken after low-dose radiotherapy plus immunotherapy. These receptors all stem from a male donor with prostate cancer.

This clonotype was observed many times. The chain couples TRBV5-1 to TRBJ1-5; D unresolved. The germline gives CDR1 SGHRS, CDR2 YFSETQ. This CDR3 comprises 14 residues. V lost 5 bases and J 2 bases, leaving 11 bases between the germline ends. The CDR3 here is CASSPAVGNQPQHF. As DNA, the CDR3 is TGCGCCAGCAGTCCGGCAGTAGGCAATCAGCCCCAGCATTTT.

This clonotype was counted at least ten times. The chain recombines TRBV5-1 with TRBJ2-7; TRBD1 matches 11 bases. Per germline, CDR1 SGHRS and CDR2 YFSETQ. V was clipped by 4 bases and J by 2 bases; unmatched bases: 5. This CDR3 region has 15 residues. The CDR3 loop is CASSKGQGVTYEQYF. CDR3 nucleotide sequence: TGCGCCAGCAGCAAGGGACAGGGGGTAACCTACGAGCAGTACTTC. The full variable domain, its missing parts supplied by reference TRBV5-1 and TRBJ2-7, is KAGVTQTPRYLIKTRGQQVTLSCSPISGHRSVSWYQQTPGQGLQFLFEYFSETQRNKGNFPGRFSGRQFSNSRSEMNVSTLELGDSALYLCASSKGQGVTYEQYFGPGTRLTVT.

Concerning this clonotype itself: A far more abundant clone sits one base away, making this likely a read error. The V call is TRBV2, the J call TRBJ2-1; D is undetermined. The CDR3 runs 13 residues. In germline, CDR1 is SNHLY, CDR2 FYNNEI. Trimming took 2 bases from V and 10 from J, leaving 12 bases between them. In DNA, the CDR3 is TGTGCCAGCAGTGAATCTGGTACCTACGAGCAGTTCTTC. Translation gives CASSESGTYEQFF.

In its sample, this clonotype was seen many times. V is TRBV3-1 and J is TRBJ2-1; D is unclear. V gave up 1 base and J gave up 10 bases, with 14 bases separating them. Germline V gene lookup returns CDR1 LGHDT and CDR2 YNNKEL (reference sequence). This CDR3 is 14 amino acids long. This CDR3 reads CASSQGPGQWEQFF. In nucleotides, the CDR3 is TGTGCCAGCAGCCAAGGGCCAGGCCAATGGGAGCAGTTCTTC.

This clonotype has a count of ten or more. The chain couples TRBV19 to TRBJ2-5; TRBD2 matches at 15 bases. CDR1 is LNHDA, CDR2 SQIVND, per germline (reference sequence). The length of the CDR3 is 17 residues. Unmatched junction bases numbered 4, after V lost 4 bases and J lost 1 base. CDR3 sequence reads: CASSTGLAGGVQETQYF. CDR3 in DNA: TGTGCCAGTAGTACCGGACTAGCGGGGGGGGTCCAAGAGACCCAGTACTTC.

This clonotype was detected ten times or more. V and J are TRBV9 and TRBJ1-5, with TRBD1 as a possible D gene (5 bases). Trimming cost V 3 bases and J 1 base, with 8 bases left between them. The CDR3 has 14 amino acids. Germline CDR1 SGDLS, CDR2 YYNGEE. The CDR3 loop reads CASSAPGSNQPQHF. The CDR3 region has the DNA TGTGCCAGCAGCGCCCCAGGGAGCAATCAGCCCCAGCATTTT.

This clonotype has a count of ten or more. This chain links TRBV2 with TRBJ1-6; a weak D match, TRBD1 (6 bases). The V end lost 6 bases, the J end lost 8 bases, and 17 bases lay between the germline ends. The V gene's germline CDR1 is SNHLY and CDR2 FYNNEI. This CDR3 comprises 15 residues. CDR3 bases: TGTGCCAGCAGCGAGGAGCGGGGGCCGCATTCACCCCTCCACTTT. Protein: CASSEERGPHSPLHF.

This clonotype was observed many times. V usage is TRBV10-3 and J usage is TRBJ2-2; D unclear. Germline V lookup: CDR1 ENHRY, CDR2 SYGVKD. Trimming stripped 3 bases from V and 0 bases from J, with 8 bases between. The CDR3 is made up of 15 amino acids. CDR3 DNA sequence: TGTGCCATCAGTGAAGGGTGGTCGAACACCGGGGAGCTGTTTTTT. Its protein product is CAISEGWSNTGELFF.

At least ten counts were recorded for this clonotype. The chain is built from TRBV2 and TRBJ2-1; no reliable D call. CDR3 size: 16 residues. The germline gives CDR1 SNHLY, CDR2 FYNNEI. Trimming stripped 3 bases from V and 0 bases from J, with 12 bases between. The CDR3 nucleotides read TGTGCCAGCAGTGAGAGTGTGCTCAGCTCCTACAATGAGCAGTTCTTC. This sequence encodes CASSESVLSSYNEQFF.

A word on this clonotype: A clone one base away is much larger, so this may be a read error. V usage is TRBV25-1 and J usage is TRBJ2-3, with D perhaps assigned TRBD1 or TRBD2 (7 bases each). CDR1 is MGHDK and CDR2 is SYGVNS in the germline V gene. The CDR3 consists of 15 residues. Written as DNA, the CDR3 is TGTGCCAGCAGTGGCCCCAGGGGGGGGAAAGATATGCAGTATTTT. Translating it yields CASSGPRGGKDMQYF. Full variable domain (remainder filled in from reference TRBV25-1 and TRBJ2-3): EADIYQTPRYLVIGTGKKITLECSQTMGHDKMYWYQQDPGMELHLIHYSYGVNSTEKGDLSSESTVSRIRTEHFPLTLESARPSHTSQYLCASSGPRGGKDMQYFGPGTRLTVL.

This clonotype was found many times. This rearrangement joins TRBV11-2 to TRBJ1-6; 8 bases agree with TRBD1. The germline CDR1 and CDR2 sequences are SGHAT and FQNNGV. The CDR3 runs to 14 residues. After removal of 5 bases from V and 7 bases from J, the junction contained 4 bases not matched to a gene. The CDR3 DNA follows: TGTGCCAGCAGCAACCGGGACAGGAATTCACCCCTCCACTTT. Translation: CASSNRDRNSPLHF.

This clonotype has more than one count but fewer than ten. The rearrangement links TRBV7-3 to TRBJ2-1, with D possibly matching TRBD2 (5 bases). V was pared by 5 bases and J by 5 bases, with 19 bases between. This CDR3 is built from 16 residues. Looked up from germline, CDR1 is SGHTA and CDR2 is FQGTGA. CDR3 coding DNA: TGTGCCAGCAGCCCCGGGCGGGCCGCCGCCCACAATGAGCAGTTCTTC. Protein sequence: CASSPGRAAAHNEQFF.

This clonotype was recorded at least ten times. Germline is not matched at one junction end, which may reflect a read error. The chain couples TRBV6-1 to TRBJ2-1, with 12 bases fitting TRBD2. CDR3 size: 18 residues. From germline, CDR1 is MNHNS and CDR2 SASEGT. The CDR3 protein is CASANLAGGRGAYNEQFF. The CDR3 DNA reads as TGCGCCAGCGCTAACCTAGCGGGGGGGCGGGGCGCCTACAATGAGCAGTTCTTC.

This clonotype has at least ten counts. The rearrangement links TRBV12-3 or TRBV12-4 to TRBJ2-5; D gene uncertain. This CDR3 comprises 12 residues. The V end was cut by 5 bases, the J end by 5 bases, with 9 bases between. As DNA, the CDR3 is TGTGCCAGCAGTACCCAAGAGGAGACCCAGTACTTC. Amino acids: CASSTQEETQYF.

This clonotype was recorded many times. The chain joins TRBV7-8 to TRBJ2-3, with 9 positions matching TRBD2. Germline values: CDR1 SGHVS, CDR2 FQNEAQ. There are 18 residues in the CDR3. The junction had 15 bases not matched to a gene; V was cut back by 1 base and J by 7 bases. The CDR3 sequence: CASSLGVPLAGRMYTQYF. CDR3 bases: TGTGCCAGCAGCTTAGGAGTCCCTCTAGCGGGGAGGATGTATACGCAGTATTTT.

This clonotype was seen more than once but under ten times. At one end the junction does not follow the germline gene, possibly because of a read error. The chain joins TRBV3-1 to TRBJ1-3; no reliable D call. Germline V lookup: CDR1 LGHDT, CDR2 YNNKEL (reference sequence). This CDR3 has 19 residues. The DNA for the CDR3 is TGTGCCAGCAGCCAAGTAGACCCATGGGGATTCGACTCTGTAAACACCATATATTTT. Translated: CASSQVDPWGFDSVNTIYF.

This clonotype occurred many times. The chain has TRBV20-1 and TRBJ2-4; a weak D match, TRBD1 (6 bases). The length of the CDR3 is 14 residues. V lost 0 bases to trimming and J lost 1 base, with 7 bases between them. Per germline, CDR1 DFQATT and CDR2 SNEGSKA (reference sequence). In DNA, the CDR3 is TGCAGTGCTAGAGATGACAGGGCCAAAAACATTCAGTACTTC. Amino acids: CSARDDRAKNIQYF.

A few counts support this clonotype. V usage is TRBV2 and J usage is TRBJ1-5; D gene uncertain. Germline V gene data show CDR1 as SNHLY and CDR2 as FYNNEI. CDR3 length equals 12 residues. V lost 6 bases to trimming and J lost 6 bases, with 9 bases between them. CDR3 in amino acids: CASSRGPQPQHF. In DNA form, the CDR3 reads TGTGCCAGCAGCCGCGGACCTCAGCCCCAGCATTTT.

As regards this clonotype: With a far larger clone one base away, a read error is the likely cause. The J gene is TRBJ2-1, the V gene TRBV6-4; TRBD1 is a possible D gene (6 bases). The CDR3 is made up of 17 amino acids. Germline CDR1 and CDR2: MRHNA and SNTAGT. The CDR3: CATSESRPGQYNNEQFF. The CDR3 region has the DNA TGTGCCACCAGTGAGTCCCGACCGGGACAATATAACAATGAGCAGTTCTTC.

CDR3 nucleotide sequence: TGTGCCACCGCGCCTAACAGGGCCGAAGAGACCCAGTACTTC. Amino acid sequence: CATAPNRAEETQYF. The gene calls are TRBV24-1 and TRBJ2-5, with D possibly matching TRBD1 (6 bases). The V gene lost 9 bases and the J gene lost 3 bases, with 16 bases spanning the gap. The germline gives CDR1 KGHDR, CDR2 SFDVKD. The CDR3 has 14 residues.

Of note for this clonotype: A much larger clone differs by one base, so this may be a read error. The rearrangement uses TRBV30 and TRBJ1-3; no definite D call. Per germline, CDR1 GTSNPN and CDR2 SVGIG (reference sequence). This CDR3 region has 12 residues. The CDR3 protein is CAWGRSGNTLYF. CDR3 in DNA: TGTGCCTGGGGGCGGTCTGGAAACACCTTATATTTT.